This T cell receptor beta chain emerged from a study of shared clonotypes between healthy human individuals. General study findings and limits: Blood was the sole source, and tissue repertoires probably differ.

This CDR3 spans 16 amino acids. Trimming removed 0 bases from V and 5 bases from J; junction bases left unmatched: 6. CDR1 SGHRS and CDR2 YFSETQ come from the germline V gene. Input per replicate PCR of unsorted PBMC was about 300 ng DNA, corresponding to tens of thousands of T cell genomes. Unsorted PBMC DNA was run through sequencing on ten immunoSEQ deep assay plates. Libraries were prepared by immunoSEQ multiplex PCR; TCRdb keeps only in-frame clonotypes and omits some of them. This table has about 520,000 clones, 60% to 80% appearing once. A single count supports this clone. What it recognizes is unknown.

The sequence came from a woman aged 40 to 55 in good health. Some clones in this sample may be carry-over from other donors' samples. V usage is TRBV5-1 and J usage is TRBJ2-1, with 9 bases lining up with TRBD1. The sequencing sample was made of PBMCs. The CDR3: CASSLEGQGGHNEQFF. CDR3 nucleotide sequence: TGCGCCAGCAGCTTGGAGGGACAGGGAGGCCACAATGAGCAGTTCTTC.